The entry below gives a single TCR beta chain sequence along with its context. The antigen is undetermined. Trimming took 5 bases from V and 8 from J; bases not matched to a gene: 13. The CDR3 extends over 15 amino acids. The germline gives CDR1 SEHNR, CDR2 FQNEAQ (reference sequence). Researchers took RNA transcripts and amplified the TCR beta CDR3 regions from them. An initial round of RT-PCR targeting the TCR CDR3 relied on the HTBI primer set. TCRdb independently ran MiXCR on the multiplex PCR reads; one entry per CDR3 protein. This sample has approximately 620,000 distinct CDR3 sequences, with approximately 15% found just once. This specimen comes from a study of T cells in Graves' hyperthyroidism and ophthalmopathy. Notes on the study in general: Also found in blood were most expanded thyroid clonotypes above 0.001.

Uncontrolled infections, other autoimmune diseases, pregnancy or lactation led to exclusion of patients. Based on clinical symptoms, serum thyroxine and TRAb, thyroid ultrasound and orbital computed tomography, diagnoses were reached. This TCR was sampled from a woman aged 25 to 39 with Graves' hyperthyroidism that later progressed to Graves' ophthalmopathy. The chain uses TRBV7-9 and TRBJ1-2, with 8 bases fitting TRBD1. The sequencing input was blood. In DNA form, the CDR3 reads TGTGCCAGCAGCATCGGCGACAGGGGTGTAAGGGGCTACACCTTC. Translating it yields CASSIGDRGVRGYTF. Together with reference TRBV7-9 and TRBJ1-2, the CDR3 gives the full variable domain: DTGVSQNPRHKITKRGQNVTFRCDPISEHNRLYWYRQTLGQGPEFLTYFQNEAQLEKSRLLSDRFSAERPKGSFSTLEIQRTEQGDSAMYLCASSIGDRGVRGYTFGSGTRLTVV.